A selection of T cell receptor beta chains follows, all from one sample in a study of Ad26.COV2.S vaccination and SARS-CoV-2 variants. TCRdb's table, derived via immunoSEQ multiplex PCR, lists solely in-frame clones and lacks some. The repertoire holds about 680,000 clones, with around 89% as singletons. The source was peripheral blood, collected in a trial of Ad26.COV2.S vaccine versus placebo. These receptors came from a person aged 18 to 65 who received the Ad26.COV2.S COVID-19 vaccine or a placebo. CDR3s include the opening cysteine and the closing phenylalanine or tryptophan. Each record gives: J gene, D gene, clone size, V gene, CDR3 DNA, CDR3 protein. A D gene is named only where the DNA matches it firmly. A row's size may be missing; if present it is once, few, many or a size class.

TRBJ1-6 - - TRBV3-1/TRBV3-2 TGTGCCAGCAGCCAAGATTTGGGGGCAGTAAGGAATTCACCCCTCCACTTT CASSQDLGAVRNSPLHF
TRBJ2-7 - - TRBV6-1 TGTGCCAGCAGTGACGGACACTACTACGAGCAGTACTTC CASSDGHYYEQYF
TRBJ1-2 - - TRBV7-2 TGTGCCAGCAGCTTAGAACGGCTTTCTAACTATGGCTACACCTTC CASSLERLSNYGYTF
TRBJ2-7 TRBD2 - TRBV19 TGTGCCAGTAAACCGGGACTAGAAGTTTACGAGCAGTACTTC CASKPGLEVYEQYF
TRBJ1-4 - - TRBV5-1 TGCGCCAGCAGCTTGGGGCAGATCCGGGAAAAACTGTTTTTT CASSLGQIREKLFF
TRBJ2-5 - - TRBV24-1 TGTGCCACCAGTGGCAGGGATGGAGAGACCCAGTACTTC CATSGRDGETQYF
TRBJ2-7 - - TRBV5-5 TGTGCCAGCAGCTTCCAGGCTCGGTCCTACGAGCAGTACTTC CASSFQARSYEQYF
TRBJ2-2 TRBD1 - TRBV5-1 TGCGCCAGCAGCTCCGGACAGGGGGACGGGGAGCTGTTTTTT CASSSGQGDGELFF
TRBJ2-5 TRBD2 - TRBV7-8 TGTGCCAGCAGCCCAAGCGGGAGTGGGGAGACCCAGTACTTC CASSPSGSGETQYF
TRBJ2-5 TRBD2 once TRBV7-7 TGTGCTAGCAGCCCATCGGGACTAGCGGGAGGAGAGGAGACCCAGTACTTC CASSPSGLAGGEETQYF
TRBJ1-2 TRBD1 once TRBV5-1 TGCGCCAGCAGCTCCACAGGGGACTATGGCTACACCTTC CASSSTGDYGYTF
TRBJ2-1 - - TRBV30 TGTGCCTGGAGGGGCCGGGGCAATGAGCAGTTCTTC CAWRGRGNEQFF
TRBJ1-1 - - TRBV9 TGTGCCAGCAGCGTAGGCGCATTGAACACTGAAGCTTTCTTT CASSVGALNTEAFF
TRBJ1-2 - - TRBV7-2 TGTGCCAGCAGCTTATGGGGTAATGGCTACACCTTC CASSLWGNGYTF
TRBJ1-5 - - TRBV18 TGTGCCAGCTCACAGGGAGACAATCAGCCCCAGCATTTT CASSQGDNQPQHF
TRBJ2-1 - - TRBV7-8 TGTGCCAGCAGCCGAGAGGGGGTCTCCTACAATGAGCAGTTCTTC CASSREGVSYNEQFF